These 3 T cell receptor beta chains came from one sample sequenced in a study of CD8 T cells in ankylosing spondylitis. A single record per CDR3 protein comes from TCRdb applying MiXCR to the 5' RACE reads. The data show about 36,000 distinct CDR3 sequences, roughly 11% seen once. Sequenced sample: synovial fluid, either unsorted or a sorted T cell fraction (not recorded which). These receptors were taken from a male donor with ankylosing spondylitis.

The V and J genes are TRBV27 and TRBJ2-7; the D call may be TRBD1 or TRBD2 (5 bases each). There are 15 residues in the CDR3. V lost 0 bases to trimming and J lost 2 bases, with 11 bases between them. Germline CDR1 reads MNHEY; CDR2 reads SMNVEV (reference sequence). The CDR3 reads CASSLSLGRTYEQYF. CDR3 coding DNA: TGTGCCAGCAGTTTATCACTGGGACGGACCTACGAGCAGTACTTC.

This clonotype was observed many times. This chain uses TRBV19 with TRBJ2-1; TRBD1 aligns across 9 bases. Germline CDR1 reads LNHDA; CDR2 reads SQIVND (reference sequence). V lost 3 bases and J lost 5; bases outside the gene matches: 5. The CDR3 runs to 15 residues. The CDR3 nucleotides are TGTGCCAGTAGTATCGGGACAGGGAGTAACAATGAGCAGTTCTTC. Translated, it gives CASSIGTGSNNEQFF.

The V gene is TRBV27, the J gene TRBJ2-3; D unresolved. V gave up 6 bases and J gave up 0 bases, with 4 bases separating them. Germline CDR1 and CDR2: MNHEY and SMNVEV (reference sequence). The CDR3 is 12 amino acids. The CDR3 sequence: CASSQSTDTQYF. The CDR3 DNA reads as TGTGCCAGCAGCCAAAGCACAGATACGCAGTATTTT.